This TCR beta chain came from a study of shared clonotypes between healthy human individuals. The method was immunoSEQ multiplex PCR; TCRdb's version includes in-frame clones alone and lacks a portion of them. Of about 750,000 clones in the sample, roughly 92% were seen once. Naive-designated CD8 cells lacked CD45RO, were positively enriched for CCR7, and omitted terminally differentiated effector memory CD45RA+ cells. The CDR3 extends over 12 amino acids. Looked up from germline, CDR1 is SGHAT and CDR2 is FQNNGV. With 8 bases removed from V and 3 bases from J, the gap between germline ends came to 11 bases.

The chain is built from TRBV11-2 and TRBJ2-7; D gene ambiguous. The sequence derives from a man aged 30-40 years in good health. Sequencing input: naive CD8+ T cells sorted from blood. The DNA of the CDR3 is TGTGCCAGCGAAGGAGAACTCTACGAGCAGTACTTC. Encoded protein: CASEGELYEQYF.